The 6 T cell receptor beta chains below all came from one sample that was sequenced in a study of long-term antiretroviral therapy in people with HIV. Sequencing used immunoSEQ v3.0 at survey level. Data came from immunoSEQ multiplex PCR; TCRdb stores just in-frame clones and leaves some out. The sample has some 19,000 clones, about 88% seen once; the top ten hold approximately 8.4%. The sequencing here drew on unsorted PBMCs, taken 0.9 years after starting antiretroviral therapy. The receptors derive from a man between 18 and 29 years old with HIV.

The CDR3 region has the DNA TGTGCCAGCAGGGGACAGGGGTATTCACCCCTCCACTTT. Residues: CASRGQGYSPLHF. This chain connects TRBV6-5 to TRBJ1-6; 10 nucleotides agree with TRBD1. The V segment lost 6 bases and the J segment 8 bases; nucleotides outside the gene matches: 1. Germline V gene sequence: CDR1 MNHEY, CDR2 SVGAGI. This CDR3 is 13 amino acids long.

The rearrangement links TRBV14 to TRBJ1-2; TRBD1 matches 8 bases. Per germline, CDR1 SGHDN and CDR2 FVKESK. The length of the CDR3 is 14 residues. With V trimmed by 2 bases and J by 3 bases, 2 bases remained unmatched. The CDR3 bases are TGTGCCAGCAGCCAACACAGGGGGGACTATGGCTACACCTTC. It is translated as CASSQHRGDYGYTF.

The J gene is TRBJ1-2, the V gene TRBV6-4; D not resolved. The CDR3 is 12 residues long. The V end was cut by 6 bases, the J end by 0 bases, with 5 bases between. CDR1 MRHNA and CDR2 SNTAGT come from the germline V gene. The CDR3 sequence is CASRGSNYGYTF. The CDR3 DNA sequence: TGTGCCAGCAGGGGTTCTAACTATGGCTACACCTTC.

This chain connects TRBV4-1 to TRBJ1-1, with a tentative D call TRBD1 (6 bases). The CDR3 is 15 amino acids. CDR1 and CDR2 from the germline V gene are MGHRA and YSYEKL. V gave up 2 bases and J gave up 7 bases, with 17 bases separating them. The CDR3 DNA reads as TGCGCCAGCAGCCAACTCACCAGGGGAAGGGTTGAAGCTTTCTTT. The encoded protein is CASSQLTRGRVEAFF.

This clone has more than one count but fewer than ten. The chain links TRBV18 to TRBJ2-5; a possible D gene is TRBD2 (6 bases). The CDR3 has 14 amino acids. Between the trimmed V and J ends, which lost 3 bases and 5 bases, there was a span of 13 bases. CDR1 and CDR2 (germline): KGHSH, LQKENI. The CDR3 reads CASSPGTGGETQYF. In DNA, the CDR3 is TGTGCCAGCTCACCCGGTACAGGAGGGGAGACCCAGTACTTC.

This clone was detected only once. This chain joins TRBV28 and TRBJ1-2; no firm D call. V lost 8 bases to trimming and J lost 3 bases, with 22 bases between them. CDR1 is MDHEN, CDR2 SYDVKM, per germline. The CDR3 has 16 amino acids. CDR3 nucleotide sequence: TGTGCCAGCTGTATCCCCGGGAGGTACCTAGACTATGGCTACACCTTC. It specifies CASCIPGRYLDYGYTF.